Listed below are T cell receptor beta chains from one sample, sequenced in a study of blood T cell repertoires in COVID-19. Sequenced by immunoSEQ multiplex PCR; TCRdb stores in-frame clones only, minus some. Seen here are fewer than 250,000 clones, 75% to 90% observed once, and the top ten hold less than 1.5%. Sequenced input: peripheral blood. The source is a young man with acute or convalescent COVID-19. CDR3s include the opening cysteine and the closing phenylalanine or tryptophan. D genes are given only for firm matches. Size values are once, few and many counts, or a class for expanded clones, and some rows have none.

d_call: -; clone_size: -; v_call: TRBV2; j_call: TRBJ1-1; cdr3_aa: CASTTSSFKAFF; cdr3_nt: TGTGCCAGCACTACGTCGAGCTTCAAAGCTTTCTTT
d_call: TRBD2; clone_size: -; v_call: TRBV5-1; j_call: TRBJ2-7; cdr3_aa: CASSRSGPSSYEQYF; cdr3_nt: TGCGCCAGCAGCCGTAGCGGGCCGAGCTCCTACGAGCAGTACTTC
d_call: -; clone_size: -; v_call: TRBV28; j_call: TRBJ2-4; cdr3_aa: CASSLVRNIQYF; cdr3_nt: TGTGCCAGCAGTTTAGTGAGGAACATTCAGTACTTC
d_call: TRBD2; clone_size: -; v_call: TRBV20-1; j_call: TRBJ2-3; cdr3_aa: CSASPSGRDTQYF; cdr3_nt: TGCAGTGCTAGTCCTAGCGGGAGAGATACGCAGTATTTT
d_call: -; clone_size: -; v_call: TRBV18; j_call: TRBJ1-4; cdr3_aa: CASSRSASEKLFF; cdr3_nt: TGTGCCAGCTCACGGTCTGCTAGTGAAAAACTGTTTTTT
d_call: -; clone_size: once; v_call: TRBV2; j_call: TRBJ2-1; cdr3_aa: CASSSGAREQFF; cdr3_nt: TGTGCCAGCAGTAGTGGAGCCCGTGAGCAGTTCTTC
d_call: TRBD1; clone_size: -; v_call: TRBV5-3; j_call: TRBJ1-1; cdr3_aa: CARSLVGQGAEAFF; cdr3_nt: TGTGCCAGAAGCTTGGTGGGACAGGGCGCTGAAGCTTTCTTT
d_call: TRBD1; clone_size: -; v_call: TRBV18; j_call: TRBJ1-1; cdr3_aa: CASSPSTRTGEAFF; cdr3_nt: TGTGCCAGCTCACCATCGACGAGGACAGGAGAAGCTTTCTTT
d_call: -; clone_size: -; v_call: TRBV5-4; j_call: TRBJ2-1; cdr3_aa: CASSLKIGTSDEQFF; cdr3_nt: TGTGCCAGCAGCTTGAAAATCGGGACTTCGGATGAGCAGTTCTTC
d_call: -; clone_size: -; v_call: TRBV6-5; j_call: TRBJ2-1; cdr3_aa: CASSLSYGYNEQFF; cdr3_nt: TGTGCCAGCAGTCTTAGCTATGGGTACAATGAGCAGTTCTTC
d_call: TRBD1; clone_size: -; v_call: TRBV3-1/TRBV3-2; j_call: TRBJ2-7; cdr3_aa: CASSQIRTGGSEQYF; cdr3_nt: TGTGCCAGCAGCCAAATCCGGACAGGGGGTAGCGAGCAGTACTTC